Each of the 7 T cell receptor beta chains below was sequenced from the same sample in a study of blood T cell repertoires in COVID-19. Clones were read by immunoSEQ multiplex PCR, and TCRdb kept only the in-frame ones, dropping some. This table has roughly 91,000 clones, approximately 79% appearing once. Material: peripheral blood. These receptors came from a man between 65 and 80 years old with acute or convalescent COVID-19.

This clone was observed a single time. The chain combines TRBV5-8 with TRBJ2-3, with 12 bases fitting TRBD2. This CDR3 is built from 17 residues. Trimming at V came to 3 bases and at J to 1 base, leaving 6 bases not matched to a gene. Germline values: CDR1 SGHTS, CDR2 YDEGEE. The CDR3 region is CASSSGLAGIRTDTQYF. In DNA, the CDR3 is TGTGCCAGCAGCTCCGGACTAGCGGGAATACGCACAGATACGCAGTATTTT.

In this sample, this clone turned up a few times. The chain recombines TRBV5-4 with TRBJ2-7, with 10 bases matching TRBD2. Trimming took 1 base from V and 6 from J; bases not matched to a gene: 10. Per germline, CDR1 SGHNT and CDR2 YYREEE (reference sequence). CDR3 length: 16 residues. The DNA of the CDR3 is TGTGCCAGCAGCTTGCACCAAGCGGGGGGGATCGGCGAGCAGTACGTC. It is translated as CASSLHQAGGIGEQYV.

This clone was counted once. The chain employs TRBV5-1 and TRBJ1-1; 7 positions match TRBD1. The germline gives CDR1 SGHRS, CDR2 YFSETQ. The CDR3 totals 15 residues. The V and J ends lost 8 bases and 1 base, in that order; junction bases with no gene match: 11. The CDR3 here is CASNSAGGQNTEAFF. The CDR3 DNA reads TGCGCCAGTAACTCCGCAGGGGGGCAGAACACTGAAGCTTTCTTT.

The chain is built from TRBV3-1 (or the pseudogene TRBV3-2) and TRBJ1-6, with D unresolved. From germline, CDR1 is LGHDT and CDR2 YNNKEL (reference sequence). This CDR3 has 17 amino acids. V lost 1 base, J lost 0 bases, and 10 bases lay in between. The CDR3 nucleotides read TGTGCCAGCAGCCAAGTTGACGGGAGCTCCTATAATTCACCCCTCCACTTT. Encoded protein: CASSQVDGSSYNSPLHF.

This rearrangement joins TRBV7-9 to TRBJ2-2; TRBD1 might be the D (6 bases). The V end lost 4 bases, the J end lost 0 bases, and 12 bases lay between the germline ends. Germline values: CDR1 SEHNR, CDR2 FQNEAQ (reference sequence). The CDR3 totals 16 residues. The CDR3 DNA reads TGTGCCAGCAGCTCGCGACAGGTGACGAACACCGGGGAGCTGTTTTTT. Protein product: CASSSRQVTNTGELFF.

V and J are TRBV5-1 and TRBJ2-1, with a weak D call TRBD2 (7 bases). Per the germline V gene, CDR1 is SGHRS and CDR2 is YFSETQ. The CDR3 sequence is 15 residues long. Trimming shortened V by 0 bases and J by 6 bases, and 13 bases separated the two germline ends. In nucleotides, the CDR3 is TGCGCCAGCAGCTTGGAGGGGGGGCCTGGCAATGAGCAGTTCTTC. This gives the protein CASSLEGGPGNEQFF.

This clone has more than one count but fewer than ten. The rearrangement uses TRBV6-5 and TRBJ1-2, with 8 bases lining up with TRBD1. Germline assignment: CDR1 MNHEY and CDR2 SVGAGI. The ends lost 6 bases at V and 3 bases at J; junction bases unmatched: 3. The CDR3 totals 13 residues. CDR3 DNA: TGTGCCAGCAGCCTGGACAGGGACTATGGCTACACCTTC. It yields the protein CASSLDRDYGYTF.